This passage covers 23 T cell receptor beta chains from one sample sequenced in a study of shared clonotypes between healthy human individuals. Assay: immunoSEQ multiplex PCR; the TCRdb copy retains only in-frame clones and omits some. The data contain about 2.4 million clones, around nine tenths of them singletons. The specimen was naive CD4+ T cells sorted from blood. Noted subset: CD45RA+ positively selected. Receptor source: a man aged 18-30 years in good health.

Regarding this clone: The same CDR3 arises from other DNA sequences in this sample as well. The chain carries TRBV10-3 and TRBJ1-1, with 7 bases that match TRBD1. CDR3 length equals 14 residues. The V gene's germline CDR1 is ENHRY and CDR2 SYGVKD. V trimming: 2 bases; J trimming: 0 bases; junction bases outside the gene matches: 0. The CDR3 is CAISERGLNTEAFF. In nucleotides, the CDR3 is TGTGCCATCAGTGAGAGGGGGCTGAACACTGAAGCTTTCTTT.

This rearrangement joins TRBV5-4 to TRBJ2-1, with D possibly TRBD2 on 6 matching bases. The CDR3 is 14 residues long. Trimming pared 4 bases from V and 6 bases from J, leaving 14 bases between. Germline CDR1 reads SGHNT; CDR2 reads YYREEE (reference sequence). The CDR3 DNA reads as TGTGCCAGCAGCCACCGGGACTTTCCCAATGAGCAGTTCTTC. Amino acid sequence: CASSHRDFPNEQFF.

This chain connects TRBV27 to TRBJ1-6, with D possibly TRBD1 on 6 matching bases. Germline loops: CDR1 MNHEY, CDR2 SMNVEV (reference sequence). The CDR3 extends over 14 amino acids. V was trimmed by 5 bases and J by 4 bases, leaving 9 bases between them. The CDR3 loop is CASSVDSYNSPLHF. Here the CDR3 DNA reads TGTGCCAGCAGTGTGGACAGTTATAATTCACCCCTCCACTTT.

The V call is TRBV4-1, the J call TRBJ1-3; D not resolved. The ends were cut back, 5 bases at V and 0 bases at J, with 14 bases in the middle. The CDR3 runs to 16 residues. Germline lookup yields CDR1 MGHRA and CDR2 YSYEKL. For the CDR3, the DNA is TGCGCCAGCAGCTCCGCAGACTCGAACTCTGGAAACACCATATATTTT. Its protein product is CASSSADSNSGNTIYF.

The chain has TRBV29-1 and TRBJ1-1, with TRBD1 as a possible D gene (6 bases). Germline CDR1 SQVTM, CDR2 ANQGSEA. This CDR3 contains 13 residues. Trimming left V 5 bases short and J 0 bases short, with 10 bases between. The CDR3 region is CSVTGIMNTEAFF. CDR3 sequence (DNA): TGCAGCGTTACAGGGATTATGAACACTGAAGCTTTCTTT.

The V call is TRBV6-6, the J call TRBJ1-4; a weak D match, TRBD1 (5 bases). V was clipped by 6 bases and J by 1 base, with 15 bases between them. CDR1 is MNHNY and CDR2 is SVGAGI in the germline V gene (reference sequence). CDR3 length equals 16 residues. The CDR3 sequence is CASSLPWDGTNEKLFF. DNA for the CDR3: TGTGCCAGCAGCCTACCCTGGGACGGAACTAATGAAAAACTGTTTTTT.

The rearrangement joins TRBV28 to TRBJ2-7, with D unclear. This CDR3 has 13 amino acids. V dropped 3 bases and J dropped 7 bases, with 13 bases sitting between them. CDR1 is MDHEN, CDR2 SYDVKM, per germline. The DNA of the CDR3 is TGTGCCAGCAGTTTTCTGGGGTTGGGGGAGCAGTACTTC. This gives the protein CASSFLGLGEQYF.

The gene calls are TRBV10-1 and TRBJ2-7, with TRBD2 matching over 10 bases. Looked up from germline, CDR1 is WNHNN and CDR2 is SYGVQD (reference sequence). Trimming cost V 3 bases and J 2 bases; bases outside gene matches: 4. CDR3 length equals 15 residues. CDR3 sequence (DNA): TGCGCCAGCAGTGACCAGCGGGAGGGAGCCTACGAGCAGTACTTC. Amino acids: CASSDQREGAYEQYF.

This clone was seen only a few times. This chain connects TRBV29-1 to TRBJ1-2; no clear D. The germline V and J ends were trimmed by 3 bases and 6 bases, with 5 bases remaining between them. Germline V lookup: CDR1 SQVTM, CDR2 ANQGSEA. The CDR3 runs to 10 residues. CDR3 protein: CSVDTNGYTF. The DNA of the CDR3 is TGCAGCGTTGACACGAATGGCTACACCTTC.

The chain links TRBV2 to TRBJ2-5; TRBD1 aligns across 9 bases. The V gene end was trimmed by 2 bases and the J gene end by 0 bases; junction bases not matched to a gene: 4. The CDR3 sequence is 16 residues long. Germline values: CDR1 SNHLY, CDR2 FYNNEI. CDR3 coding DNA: TGTGCCAGCAGTGAATTGTGGACAGGGGACCAAGAGACCCAGTACTTC. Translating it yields CASSELWTGDQETQYF.

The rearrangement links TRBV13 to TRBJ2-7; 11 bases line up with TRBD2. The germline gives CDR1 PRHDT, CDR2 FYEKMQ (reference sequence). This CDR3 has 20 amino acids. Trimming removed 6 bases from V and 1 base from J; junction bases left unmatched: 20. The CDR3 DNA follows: TGTGCCAGCAGTAAGAGGACAGTTCATAAGACTAGCGGGACTTCCTACGAGCAGTACTTC. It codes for CASSKRTVHKTSGTSYEQYF.

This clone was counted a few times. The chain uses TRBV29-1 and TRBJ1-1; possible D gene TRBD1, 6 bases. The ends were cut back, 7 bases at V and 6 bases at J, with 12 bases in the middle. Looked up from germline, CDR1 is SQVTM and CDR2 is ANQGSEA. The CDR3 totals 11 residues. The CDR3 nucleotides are TGCAGCGCCCTACAGGGATCTGAAGCTTTCTTT. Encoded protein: CSALQGSEAFF.

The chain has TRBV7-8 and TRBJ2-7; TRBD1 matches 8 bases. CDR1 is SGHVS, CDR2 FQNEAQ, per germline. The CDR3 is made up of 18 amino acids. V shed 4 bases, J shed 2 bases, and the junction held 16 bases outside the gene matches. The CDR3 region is CASSSFRQGQGLTYEQYF. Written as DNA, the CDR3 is TGTGCCAGCAGCTCCTTTCGACAGGGGCAGGGGCTCACCTACGAGCAGTACTTC.

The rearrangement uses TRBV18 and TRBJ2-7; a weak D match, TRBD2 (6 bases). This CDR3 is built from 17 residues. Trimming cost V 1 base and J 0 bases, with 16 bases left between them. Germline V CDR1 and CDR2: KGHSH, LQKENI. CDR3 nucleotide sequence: TGTGCCAGCTCACCACTTAGTGGGACTGCTGTCTCCTACGAGCAGTACTTC. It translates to CASSPLSGTAVSYEQYF.

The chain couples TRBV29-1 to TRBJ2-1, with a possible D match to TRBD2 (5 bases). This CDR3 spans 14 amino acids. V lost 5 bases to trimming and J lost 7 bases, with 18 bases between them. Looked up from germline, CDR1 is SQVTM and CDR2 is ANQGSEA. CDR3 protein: CSVNGYLGRNEQFF. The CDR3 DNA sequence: TGCAGCGTTAACGGATACTTGGGGAGAAATGAGCAGTTCTTC.

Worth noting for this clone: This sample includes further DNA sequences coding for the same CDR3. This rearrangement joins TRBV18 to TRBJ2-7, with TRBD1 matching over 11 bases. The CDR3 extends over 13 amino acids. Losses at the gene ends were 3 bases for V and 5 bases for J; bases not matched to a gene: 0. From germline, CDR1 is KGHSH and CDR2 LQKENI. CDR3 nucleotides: TGTGCCAGCTCACCGGGACAGGGGGACGAGCAGTACTTC. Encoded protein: CASSPGQGDEQYF. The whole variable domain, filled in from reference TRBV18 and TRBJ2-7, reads NAGVMQNPRHLVRRRGQEARLRCSPMKGHSHVYWYRQLPEEGLKFMVYLQKENIIDESGMPKERFSAEFPKEGPSILRIQQVVRGDSAAYFCASSPGQGDEQYFGPGTRLTVT.

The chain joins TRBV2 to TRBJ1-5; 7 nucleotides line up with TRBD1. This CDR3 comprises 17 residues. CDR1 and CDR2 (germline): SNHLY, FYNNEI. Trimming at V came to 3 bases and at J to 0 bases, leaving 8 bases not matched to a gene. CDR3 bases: TGTGCCAGCAGTGAGGTTTTAGGGACAGATAGCAATCAGCCCCAGCATTTT. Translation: CASSEVLGTDSNQPQHF. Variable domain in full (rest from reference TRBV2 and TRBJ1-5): EPEVTQTPSHQVTQMGQEVILRCVPISNHLYFYWYRQILGQKVEFLVSFYNNEISEKSEIFDDQFSVERPDGSNFTLKIRSTKLEDSAMYFCASSEVLGTDSNQPQHFGDGTRLSIL.

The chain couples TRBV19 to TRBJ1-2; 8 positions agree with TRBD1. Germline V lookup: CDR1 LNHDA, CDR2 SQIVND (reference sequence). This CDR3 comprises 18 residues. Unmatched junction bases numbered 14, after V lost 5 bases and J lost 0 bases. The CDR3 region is CASSGTDRALKSNYGYTF. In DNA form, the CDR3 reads TGTGCCAGTAGTGGGACGGACAGGGCTTTGAAGTCTAACTATGGCTACACCTTC.

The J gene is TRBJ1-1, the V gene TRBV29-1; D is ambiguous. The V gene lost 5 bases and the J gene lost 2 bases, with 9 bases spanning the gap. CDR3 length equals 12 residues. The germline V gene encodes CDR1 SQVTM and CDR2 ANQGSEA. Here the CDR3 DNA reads TGCAGCGTTACCGAGAGAAACACTGAAGCTTTCTTT. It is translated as CSVTERNTEAFF.

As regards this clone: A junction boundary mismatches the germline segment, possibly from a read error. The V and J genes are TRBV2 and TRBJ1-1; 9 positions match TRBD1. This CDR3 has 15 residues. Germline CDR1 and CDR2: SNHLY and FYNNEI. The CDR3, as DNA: TGTGCCAGCAATAGGAGGACAGGGGAGAACGCTGAAGCTTTCTTT. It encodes CASNRRTGENAEAFF.

Here the CDR3 DNA reads TGTGCCAGCAGGGGGGGCACCTATAATTCACCCCTCCACTTT. This sequence encodes CASRGGTYNSPLHF. The chain couples TRBV18 to TRBJ1-6; D might be TRBD1 (6 bases). Trimming took 8 bases from V and 2 from J, leaving 10 bases between them. The CDR3 extends over 14 amino acids. Germline V CDR1 and CDR2: KGHSH, LQKENI.

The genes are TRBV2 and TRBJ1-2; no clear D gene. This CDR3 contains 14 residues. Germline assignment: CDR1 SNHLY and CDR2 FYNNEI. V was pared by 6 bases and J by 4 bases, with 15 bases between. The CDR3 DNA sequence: TGTGCCAGCAGACCCTTTGAAGGCCCCTATGGCTACACCTTC. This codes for CASRPFEGPYGYTF.

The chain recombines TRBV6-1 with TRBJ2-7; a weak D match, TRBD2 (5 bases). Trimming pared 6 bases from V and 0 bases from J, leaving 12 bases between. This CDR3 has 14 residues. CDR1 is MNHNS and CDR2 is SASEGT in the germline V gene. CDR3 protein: CASRTGFSSYEQYF. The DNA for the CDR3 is TGTGCCAGCAGGACGGGATTCAGCTCCTACGAGCAGTACTTC.